Sequencing of this T cell receptor beta chain was carried out in a study of shared clonotypes between healthy human individuals. Germline lookup yields CDR1 SGDLS and CDR2 YYNGEE. Trimming removed 3 bases from V and 9 bases from J; junction bases left unmatched: 3. This CDR3 is built from 14 residues. Clones were sequenced by immunoSEQ multiplex PCR, and TCRdb holds only the in-frame ones, with some missing. This sample has about 1.4 million clones; over 95% occur once, and the top ten carry about 1.2%. The TCR sequence derives from a man between 25 and 39 years old in good health. Sequenced: naive CD4+ T cells sorted from blood. Described subset: CD45RA+ positively selected. The rearrangement uses TRBV9 and TRBJ2-1, with 13 nucleotides matching TRBD2. The DNA for the CDR3 is TGTGCCAGCAGCGCGACTAGCGGGAGGATTGAGCAGTTCTTC. Translation gives CASSATSGRIEQFF.